This record looks at one T cell receptor (beta chain) sequence and its context. The trim removed 2 bases at V and 2 bases at J, leaving 9 bases unmatched. CDR3 size: 16 residues. CDR1 is GTSNPN, CDR2 SVGIG, per germline (reference sequence). The repertoire was sequenced with immunoSEQ multiplex PCR; TCRdb's copy has only in-frame clones and lacks some. The data show approximately 260,000 clones, 70% to 90% seen once. The data were obtained in a study of blood T cell repertoires in COVID-19. This sequence originates from a woman between 45 and 65 years old who had been exposed to COVID-19. The gene calls are TRBV30 and TRBJ1-1, with 9 bases matching TRBD1. Sequenced input: PBMCs or T cells enriched from blood (not recorded which). The chain's CDR3 is CAWSPSRTGANTEAFF. CDR3 nucleotide sequence: TGTGCCTGGAGTCCCAGCCGGACAGGGGCCAACACTGAAGCTTTCTTT.